What follows is one TCR beta chain and its context. V was pared by 4 bases and J by 0 bases, with 2 bases of the junction left unmatched. Germline CDR1 SGHRS, CDR2 YFSETQ. The CDR3 length is 15 residues. This sample is drawn from a study of blood T cell repertoires in COVID-19. Sequencing was performed with immunoSEQ multiplex PCR; in TCRdb, only in-frame clones are kept and a portion is missing. The repertoire has 350,000 or so clones, approximately 89% of them found once; the top ten carry 3.5% to 4%. The receptor comes from an older woman with COVID-19, enrolled during active disease. The sample taken for sequencing was peripheral blood. V usage is TRBV5-1 and J usage is TRBJ2-7; the match to TRBD2 covers 12 bases. The CDR3 DNA follows: TGCGCCAGCAGCCCGACTAGCGGGAGCTCCTACGAGCAGTACTTC. As protein: CASSPTSGSSYEQYF.